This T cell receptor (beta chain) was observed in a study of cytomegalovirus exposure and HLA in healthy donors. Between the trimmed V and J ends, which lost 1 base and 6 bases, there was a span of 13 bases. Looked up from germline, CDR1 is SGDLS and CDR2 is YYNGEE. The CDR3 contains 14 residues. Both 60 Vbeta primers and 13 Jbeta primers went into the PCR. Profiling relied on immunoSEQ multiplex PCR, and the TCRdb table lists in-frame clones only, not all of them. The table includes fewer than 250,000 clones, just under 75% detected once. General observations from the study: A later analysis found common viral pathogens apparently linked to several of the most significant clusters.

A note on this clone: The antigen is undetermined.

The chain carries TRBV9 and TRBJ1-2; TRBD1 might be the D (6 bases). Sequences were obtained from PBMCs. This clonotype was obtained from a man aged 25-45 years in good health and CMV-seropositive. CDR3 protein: CASSVRGSFDGYTF. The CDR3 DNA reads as TGTGCCAGCAGCGTAAGGGGGTCTTTCGATGGCTACACCTTC.